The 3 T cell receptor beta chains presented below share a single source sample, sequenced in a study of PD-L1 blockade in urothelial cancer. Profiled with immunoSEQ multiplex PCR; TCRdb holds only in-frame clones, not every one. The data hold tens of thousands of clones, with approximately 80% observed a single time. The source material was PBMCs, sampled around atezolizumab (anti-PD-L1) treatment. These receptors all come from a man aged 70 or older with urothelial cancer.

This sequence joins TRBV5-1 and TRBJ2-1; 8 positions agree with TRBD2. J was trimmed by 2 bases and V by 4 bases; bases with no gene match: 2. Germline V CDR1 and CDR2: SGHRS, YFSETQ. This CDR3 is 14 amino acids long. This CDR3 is CASSAGLAYNEQFF. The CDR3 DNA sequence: TGCGCCAGCAGCGCGGGACTAGCCTACAATGAGCAGTTCTTC.

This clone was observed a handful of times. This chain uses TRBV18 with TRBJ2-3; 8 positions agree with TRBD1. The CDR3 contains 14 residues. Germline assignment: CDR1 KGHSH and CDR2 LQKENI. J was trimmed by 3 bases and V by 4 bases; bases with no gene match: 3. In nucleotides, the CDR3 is TGTGCCAGCTCACTACGACAGGGGACAGATACGCAGTATTTT. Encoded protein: CASSLRQGTDTQYF.

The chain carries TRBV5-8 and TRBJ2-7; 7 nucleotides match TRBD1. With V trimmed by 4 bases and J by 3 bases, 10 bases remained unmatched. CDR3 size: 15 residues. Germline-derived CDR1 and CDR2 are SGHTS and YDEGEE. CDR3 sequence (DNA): TGTGCCAGCAGCCTCCGGGACAGACAGGACTACGAGCAGTACTTC. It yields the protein CASSLRDRQDYEQYF.